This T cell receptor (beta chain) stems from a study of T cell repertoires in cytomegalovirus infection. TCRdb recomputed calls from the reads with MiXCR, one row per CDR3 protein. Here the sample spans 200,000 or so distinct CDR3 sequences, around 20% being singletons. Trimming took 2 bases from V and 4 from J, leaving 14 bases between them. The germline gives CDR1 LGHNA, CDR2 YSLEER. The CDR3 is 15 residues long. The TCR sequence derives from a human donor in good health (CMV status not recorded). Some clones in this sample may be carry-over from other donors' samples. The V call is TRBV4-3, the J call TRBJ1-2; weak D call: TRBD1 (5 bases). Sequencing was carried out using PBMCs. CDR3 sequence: CASSQTGPGVYGYTF. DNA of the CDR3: TGCGCCAGCAGCCAAACCGGACCGGGGGTCTATGGCTACACCTTC.